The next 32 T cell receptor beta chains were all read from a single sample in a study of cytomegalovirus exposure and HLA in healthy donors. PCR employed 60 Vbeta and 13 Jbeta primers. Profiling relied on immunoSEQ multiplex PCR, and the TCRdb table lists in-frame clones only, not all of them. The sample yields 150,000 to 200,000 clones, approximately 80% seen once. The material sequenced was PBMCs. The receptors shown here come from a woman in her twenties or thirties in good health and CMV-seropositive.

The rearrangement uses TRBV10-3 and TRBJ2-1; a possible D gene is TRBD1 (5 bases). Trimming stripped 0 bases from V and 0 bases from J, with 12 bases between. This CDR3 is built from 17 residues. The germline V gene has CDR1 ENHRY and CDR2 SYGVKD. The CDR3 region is CAISESGAENSYNEQFF. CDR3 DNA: TGTGCCATCAGTGAGTCTGGGGCCGAAAACTCCTACAATGAGCAGTTCTTC.

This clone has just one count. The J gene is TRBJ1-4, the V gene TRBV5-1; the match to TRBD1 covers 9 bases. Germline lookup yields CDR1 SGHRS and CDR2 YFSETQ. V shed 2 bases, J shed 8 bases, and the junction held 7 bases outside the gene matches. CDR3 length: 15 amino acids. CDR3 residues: CASSLADRGREKLFF. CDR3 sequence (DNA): TGCGCCAGCAGCTTAGCGGACAGGGGAAGGGAAAAACTGTTTTTT.

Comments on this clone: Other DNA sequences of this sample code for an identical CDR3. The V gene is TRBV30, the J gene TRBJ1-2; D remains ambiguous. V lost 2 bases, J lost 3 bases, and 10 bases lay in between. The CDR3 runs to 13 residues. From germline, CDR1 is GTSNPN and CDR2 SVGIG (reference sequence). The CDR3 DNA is TGTGCCTGGAGTAAAGGGAGGGACTATGGCTACACCTTC. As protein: CAWSKGRDYGYTF.

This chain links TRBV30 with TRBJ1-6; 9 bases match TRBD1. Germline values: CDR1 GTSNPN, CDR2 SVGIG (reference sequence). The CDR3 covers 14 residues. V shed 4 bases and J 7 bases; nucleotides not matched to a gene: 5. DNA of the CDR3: TGTGCCTGGACCGGGACAGGGAGAAATTCACCCCTCCACTTT. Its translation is CAWTGTGRNSPLHF.

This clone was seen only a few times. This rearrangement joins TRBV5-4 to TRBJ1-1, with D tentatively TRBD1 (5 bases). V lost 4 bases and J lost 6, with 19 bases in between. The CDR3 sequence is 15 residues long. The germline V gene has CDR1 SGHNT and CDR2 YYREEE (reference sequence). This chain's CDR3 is CASSPWEGWGAEAFF. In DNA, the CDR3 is TGTGCCAGCAGCCCCTGGGAGGGCTGGGGGGCTGAAGCTTTCTTT.

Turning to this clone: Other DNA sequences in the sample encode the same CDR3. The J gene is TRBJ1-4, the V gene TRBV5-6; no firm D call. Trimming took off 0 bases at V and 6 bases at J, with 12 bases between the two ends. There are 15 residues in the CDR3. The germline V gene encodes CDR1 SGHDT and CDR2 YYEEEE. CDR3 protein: CASSLGVGVYEKLFF. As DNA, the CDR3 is TGTGCCAGCAGCTTGGGGGTAGGAGTTTATGAAAAACTGTTTTTT.

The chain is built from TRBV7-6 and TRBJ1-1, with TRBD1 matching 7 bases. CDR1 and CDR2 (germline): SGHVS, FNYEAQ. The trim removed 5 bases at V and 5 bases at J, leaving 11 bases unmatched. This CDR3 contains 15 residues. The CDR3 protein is CASSHETGMGTEAFF. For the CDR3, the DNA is TGTGCCAGCAGCCACGAGACAGGGATGGGAACTGAAGCTTTCTTT.

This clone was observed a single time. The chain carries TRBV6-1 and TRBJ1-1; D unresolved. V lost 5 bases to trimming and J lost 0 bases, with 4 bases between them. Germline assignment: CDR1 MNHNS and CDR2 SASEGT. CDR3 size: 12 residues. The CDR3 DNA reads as TGTGCCAGCAGTCTTATGAACACTGAAGCTTTCTTT. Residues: CASSLMNTEAFF.

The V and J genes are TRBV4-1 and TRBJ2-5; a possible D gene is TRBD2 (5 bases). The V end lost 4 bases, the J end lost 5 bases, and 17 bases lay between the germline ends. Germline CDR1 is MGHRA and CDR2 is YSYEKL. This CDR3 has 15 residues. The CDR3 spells CASSPTPRVRETQYF. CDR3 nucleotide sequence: TGCGCCAGCAGCCCCACCCCGAGGGTCCGGGAGACCCAGTACTTC.

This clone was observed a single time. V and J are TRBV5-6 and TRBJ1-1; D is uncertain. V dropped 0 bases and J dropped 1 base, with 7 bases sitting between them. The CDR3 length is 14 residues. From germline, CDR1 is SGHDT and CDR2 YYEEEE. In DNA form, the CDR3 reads TGTGCCAGCAGCTTGGCCCAGGCGAACACTGAAGCTTTCTTT. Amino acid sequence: CASSLAQANTEAFF.

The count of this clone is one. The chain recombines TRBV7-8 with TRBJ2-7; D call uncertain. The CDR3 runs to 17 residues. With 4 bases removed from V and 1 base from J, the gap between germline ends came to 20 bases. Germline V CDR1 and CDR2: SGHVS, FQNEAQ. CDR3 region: CASSSVLDRMVSYEQYF. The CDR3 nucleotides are TGTGCCAGCAGCTCGGTCCTAGATAGAATGGTATCCTACGAGCAGTACTTC.

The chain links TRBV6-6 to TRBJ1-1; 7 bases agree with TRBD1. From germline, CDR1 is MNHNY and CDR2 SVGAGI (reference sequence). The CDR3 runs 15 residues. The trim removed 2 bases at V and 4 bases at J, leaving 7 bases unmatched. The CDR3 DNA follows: TGTGCCAGCAGTTACCCAGGGACAGCCGGCACTGAAGCTTTCTTT. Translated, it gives CASSYPGTAGTEAFF.

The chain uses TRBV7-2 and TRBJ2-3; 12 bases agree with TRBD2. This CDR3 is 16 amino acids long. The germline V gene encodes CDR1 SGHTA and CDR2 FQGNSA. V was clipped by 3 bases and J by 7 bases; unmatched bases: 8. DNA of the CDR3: TGTGCCAGCAGCTTGGCCCTAGCGGGAGGGCGGTATACGCAGTATTTT. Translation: CASSLALAGGRYTQYF.

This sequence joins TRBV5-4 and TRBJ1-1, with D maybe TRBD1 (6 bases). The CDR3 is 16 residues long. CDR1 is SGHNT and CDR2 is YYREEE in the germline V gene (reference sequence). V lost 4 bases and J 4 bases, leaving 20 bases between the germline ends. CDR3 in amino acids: CASSPKGGAGVTEAFF. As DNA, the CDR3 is TGTGCCAGCAGCCCGAAGGGGGGCGCGGGGGTCACTGAAGCTTTCTTT.

CDR3 sequence: CAWSVWDRAEKLFF. The CDR3 DNA is TGTGCCTGGAGTGTATGGGACAGGGCTGAAAAACTGTTTTTT. The chain carries TRBV30 and TRBJ1-4; 9 positions match TRBD1. Germline CDR1 reads GTSNPN; CDR2 reads SVGIG (reference sequence). Trimming removed 0 bases from V and 7 bases from J; junction bases left unmatched: 3. The CDR3 length is 14 residues.

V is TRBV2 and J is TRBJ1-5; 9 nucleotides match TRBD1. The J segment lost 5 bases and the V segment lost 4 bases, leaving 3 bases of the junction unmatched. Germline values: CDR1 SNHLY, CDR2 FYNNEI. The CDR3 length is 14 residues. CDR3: CASSGDREYQPQHF. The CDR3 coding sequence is TGTGCCAGCAGTGGGGACAGGGAGTATCAGCCCCAGCATTTT.

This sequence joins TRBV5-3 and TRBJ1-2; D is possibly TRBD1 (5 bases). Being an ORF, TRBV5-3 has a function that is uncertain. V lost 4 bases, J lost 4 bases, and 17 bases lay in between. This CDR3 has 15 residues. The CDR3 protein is CARSPLTGGIYGYTF. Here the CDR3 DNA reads TGTGCCAGAAGCCCTCTTACAGGTGGAATCTATGGCTACACCTTC.

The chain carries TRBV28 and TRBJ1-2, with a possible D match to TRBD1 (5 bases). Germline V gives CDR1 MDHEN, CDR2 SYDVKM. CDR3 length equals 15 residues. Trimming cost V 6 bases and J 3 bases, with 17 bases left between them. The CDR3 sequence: CASSQGRRQHYGYTF. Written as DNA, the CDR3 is TGTGCCAGCAGCCAGGGCCGTCGTCAACACTATGGCTACACCTTC.

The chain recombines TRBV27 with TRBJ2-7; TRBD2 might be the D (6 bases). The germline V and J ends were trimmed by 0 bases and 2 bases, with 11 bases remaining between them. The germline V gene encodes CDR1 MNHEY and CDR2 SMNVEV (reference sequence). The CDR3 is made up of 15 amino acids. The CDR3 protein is CASSLSPGVPYEQYF. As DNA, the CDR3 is TGTGCCAGCAGTTTATCGCCGGGAGTACCCTACGAGCAGTACTTC.

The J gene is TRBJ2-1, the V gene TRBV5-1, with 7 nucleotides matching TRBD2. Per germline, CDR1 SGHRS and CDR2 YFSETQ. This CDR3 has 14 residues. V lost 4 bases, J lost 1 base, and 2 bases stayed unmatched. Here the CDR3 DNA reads TGCGCCAGCAGCGTTAGCGGGTCCTACAATGAGCAGTTCTTC. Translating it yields CASSVSGSYNEQFF.

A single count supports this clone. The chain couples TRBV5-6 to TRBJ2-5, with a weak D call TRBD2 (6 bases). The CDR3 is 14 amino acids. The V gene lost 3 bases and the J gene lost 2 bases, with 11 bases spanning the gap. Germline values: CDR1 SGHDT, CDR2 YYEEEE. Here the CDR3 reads CASSWGGLQETQYF. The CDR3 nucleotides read TGTGCCAGCAGCTGGGGAGGACTGCAAGAGACCCAGTACTTC.

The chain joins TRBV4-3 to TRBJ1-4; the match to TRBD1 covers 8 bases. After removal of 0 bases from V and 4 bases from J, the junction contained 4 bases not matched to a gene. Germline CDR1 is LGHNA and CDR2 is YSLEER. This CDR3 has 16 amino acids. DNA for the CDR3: TGCGCCAGCAGCCAAGACAGGGGGCGGAATAATGAAAAACTGTTTTTT. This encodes CASSQDRGRNNEKLFF.

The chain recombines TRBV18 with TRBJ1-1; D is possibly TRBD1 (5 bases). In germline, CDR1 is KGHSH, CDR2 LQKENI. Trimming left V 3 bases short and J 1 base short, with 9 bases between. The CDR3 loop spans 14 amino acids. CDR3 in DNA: TGTGCCAGCTCACCGTCCAGGGAGAACACTGAAGCTTTCTTT. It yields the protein CASSPSRENTEAFF.

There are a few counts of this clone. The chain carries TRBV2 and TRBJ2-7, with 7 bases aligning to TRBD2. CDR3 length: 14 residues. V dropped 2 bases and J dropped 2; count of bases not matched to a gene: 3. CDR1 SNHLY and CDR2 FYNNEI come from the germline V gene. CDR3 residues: CASSEWEGPYEQYF. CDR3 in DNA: TGTGCCAGCAGTGAATGGGAGGGACCCTACGAGCAGTACTTC. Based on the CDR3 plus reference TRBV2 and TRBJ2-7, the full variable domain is EPEVTQTPSHQVTQMGQEVILRCVPISNHLYFYWYRQILGQKVEFLVSFYNNEISEKSEIFDDQFSVERPDGSNFTLKIRSTKLEDSAMYFCASSEWEGPYEQYFGPGTRLTVT.

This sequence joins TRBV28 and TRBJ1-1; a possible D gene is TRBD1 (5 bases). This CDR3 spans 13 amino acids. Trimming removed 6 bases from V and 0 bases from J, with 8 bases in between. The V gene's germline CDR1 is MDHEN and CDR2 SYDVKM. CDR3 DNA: TGTGCCAGCAGGCGGGGGATGAACACTGAAGCTTTCTTT. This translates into CASRRGMNTEAFF.

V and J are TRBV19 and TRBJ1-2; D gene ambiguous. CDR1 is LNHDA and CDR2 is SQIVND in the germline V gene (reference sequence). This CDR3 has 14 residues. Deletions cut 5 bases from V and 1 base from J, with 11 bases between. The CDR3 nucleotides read TGTGCCAGTAGTTCCTCCGCAGTTAACTATGGCTACACCTTC. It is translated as CASSSSAVNYGYTF.

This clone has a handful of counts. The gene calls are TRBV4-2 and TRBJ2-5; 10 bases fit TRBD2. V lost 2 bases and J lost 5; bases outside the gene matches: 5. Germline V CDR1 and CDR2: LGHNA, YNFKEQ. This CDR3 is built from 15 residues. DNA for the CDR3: TGTGCCAGCAGCCAACTAGCGGGGGCCCGGGAGACCCAGTACTTC. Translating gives CASSQLAGARETQYF.

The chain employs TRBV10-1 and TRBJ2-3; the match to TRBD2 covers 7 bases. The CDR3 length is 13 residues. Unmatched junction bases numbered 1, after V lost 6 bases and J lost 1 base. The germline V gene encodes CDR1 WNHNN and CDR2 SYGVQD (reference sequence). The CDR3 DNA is TGCGCCAGCAGCACTAGCGGCACAGATACGCAGTATTTT. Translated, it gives CASSTSGTDTQYF.

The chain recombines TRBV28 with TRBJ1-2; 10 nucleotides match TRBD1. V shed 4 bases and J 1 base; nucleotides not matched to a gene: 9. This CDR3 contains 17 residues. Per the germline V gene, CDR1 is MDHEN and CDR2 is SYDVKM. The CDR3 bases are TGTGCCAGCAGTTCCCCCAGCGGGACAGGGGTTAACTATGGCTACACCTTC. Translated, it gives CASSSPSGTGVNYGYTF.

The CDR3 loop is CASSSNRDQPQHF. The DNA for the CDR3 is TGTGCCAGCAGCTCCAACAGGGATCAGCCCCAGCATTTT. The V call is TRBV7-2, the J call TRBJ1-5; D might be TRBD1 (6 bases). The CDR3 is 13 residues long. CDR1 is SGHTA and CDR2 is FQGNSA in the germline V gene. V was clipped by 4 bases and J by 5 bases, with 9 bases between them.

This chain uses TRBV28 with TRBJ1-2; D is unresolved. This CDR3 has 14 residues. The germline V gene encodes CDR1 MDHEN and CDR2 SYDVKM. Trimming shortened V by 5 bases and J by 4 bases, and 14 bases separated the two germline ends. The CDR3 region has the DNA TGTGCCAGCAGTCTCGGAGGTGGTGGCTATGGCTACACCTTC. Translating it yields CASSLGGGGYGYTF.

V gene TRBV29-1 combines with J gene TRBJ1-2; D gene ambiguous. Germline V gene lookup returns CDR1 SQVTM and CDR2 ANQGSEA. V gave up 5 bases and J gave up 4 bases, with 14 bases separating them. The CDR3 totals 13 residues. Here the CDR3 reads CSVPLTDSYGYTF. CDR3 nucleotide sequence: TGCAGCGTTCCTCTAACTGATTCCTATGGCTACACCTTC. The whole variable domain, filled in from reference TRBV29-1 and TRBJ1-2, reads SAVISQKPSRDICQRGTSLTIQCQVDSQVTMMFWYRQQPGQSLTLIATANQGSEATYESGFVIDKFPISRPNLTFSTLTVSNMSPEDSSIYLCSVPLTDSYGYTFGSGTRLTVV.